In its sample, the clone carrying this T cell receptor beta chain was seen many times. Trimming took 3 bases from V and 6 from J, leaving 16 bases between them. The germline gives CDR1 LGHDT, CDR2 YNNKEL (reference sequence). The CDR3 spans 15 residues. These data come from a study of human T cells and chemical hapten exposure. The time point here: patch test 1, 2 weeks after DPC sensitization. As for treatment: therapeutic diphenylcyclopropenone sensitization with weekly scalp DPC. Total RNA extraction was carried out from unfractionated whole blood. TCRdb ran MiXCR on the RACE reads and lists one entry per CDR3 protein. The sample has approximately 41,000 distinct CDR3 sequences, over 3.5% seen once.

The specimen was whole blood, collected in connection with sensitization to the hapten diphenylcyclopropenone (DPC). The source of this sequence is a man aged 50 or older with alopecia areata. Some clones in this sample may be carry-over from other donors' samples. The chain combines TRBV3-1 with TRBJ2-3, with D unclear. CDR3 region: CASSQYPTAADTQYF. The DNA for the CDR3 is TGTGCCAGCAGCCAGTATCCAACGGCGGCCGATACGCAGTATTTT.